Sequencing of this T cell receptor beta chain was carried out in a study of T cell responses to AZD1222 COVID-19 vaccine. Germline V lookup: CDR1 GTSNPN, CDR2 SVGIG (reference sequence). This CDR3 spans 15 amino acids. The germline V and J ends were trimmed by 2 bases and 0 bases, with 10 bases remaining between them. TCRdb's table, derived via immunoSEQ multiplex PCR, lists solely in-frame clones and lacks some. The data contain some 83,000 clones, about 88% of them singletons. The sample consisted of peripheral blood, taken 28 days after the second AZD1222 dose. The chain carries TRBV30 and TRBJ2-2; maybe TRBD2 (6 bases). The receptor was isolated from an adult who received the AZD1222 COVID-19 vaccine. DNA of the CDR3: TGTGCCTGGAGTTTGGACTATACGAACACCGGGGAGCTGTTTTTT. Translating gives CAWSLDYTNTGELFF.